This TCR beta chain was documented in a study of cytomegalovirus exposure and HLA in healthy donors. Whole-study context: Inside one of the first data releases sat about 91 million unique TCRs taken from HLA-typed donors. Study-level points and caveats: Reports state that TCR beta sequences accurately predicted most subjects' HLA-A and HLA-B alleles. About 150 TCR beta chains were listed as cytomegalovirus-associated. The study found most TCR sequences rare, yet found some public TCRs in many donors.

PCR was performed using 60 Vbeta and 13 Jbeta primers. The repertoire was sequenced with immunoSEQ multiplex PCR; TCRdb's copy has only in-frame clones and lacks some. The data contain roughly 100,000 clones, roughly 80% of them singletons. V was cut by 0 bases and J by 2 bases, with 9 bases left in between. Germline V gene lookup returns CDR1 SGHNT and CDR2 YYREEE (reference sequence). The CDR3 runs 15 residues. In the case of this clone: Its antigen is unknown.

The chain carries TRBV5-4 and TRBJ2-1; D gene unclear. This TCR was recovered from a man aged 45-60 years in good health and CMV-seropositive. The sequencing input was PBMCs. The CDR3 bases are TGTGCCAGCAGCTTGGCTGGCGGTGCCTACAATGAGCAGTTCTTC. The encoded protein is CASSLAGGAYNEQFF.